This T cell receptor (beta chain) was identified in a study of blood T cell repertoires in COVID-19. Looked up from germline, CDR1 is MNHEY and CDR2 is SVGAGI. The CDR3 covers 16 residues. V lost 3 bases to trimming and J lost 2 bases; unmatched junction nucleotides: 5. Libraries were prepared by immunoSEQ multiplex PCR; TCRdb keeps only in-frame clonotypes and omits some of them. The table includes 200,000 to 250,000 clones, about 83% detected once. The V call is TRBV6-5, the J call TRBJ2-2; 8 bases agree with TRBD2. Sequencing was carried out using peripheral blood. The TCR sequence derives from a woman younger than 45 with COVID-19, enrolled during active disease. Here the CDR3 DNA reads TGTGCCAGCAGTTATCGAACTAGCGGCAACACCGGGGAGCTGTTTTTT. Protein sequence: CASSYRTSGNTGELFF.